These 8 T cell receptor beta chains share one sample of origin, sequenced in a study of blood T cell repertoires in COVID-19. Assay: immunoSEQ multiplex PCR; the TCRdb copy retains only in-frame clones and omits some. The data hold under 65,000 clones, with about nine tenths observed a single time. Sequences were obtained from peripheral blood. Source of these receptors: a woman of 80 years or more with active COVID-19.

The chain combines TRBV5-4 with TRBJ1-6; weak D call: TRBD1 (5 bases). The V gene lost 3 bases and the J gene lost 10 bases, with 14 bases spanning the gap. Germline V gene lookup returns CDR1 SGHNT and CDR2 YYREEE (reference sequence). The CDR3 totals 14 residues. The CDR3 loop reads CASSSSGGESPLHF. The CDR3 nucleotides are TGTGCCAGCAGCTCTTCCGGAGGGGAATCACCCCTCCACTTT.

The chain couples TRBV5-5 to TRBJ2-3, with D possibly matching TRBD1 (6 bases). The CDR3 extends over 14 amino acids. Germline-derived CDR1 and CDR2 are SGHKS and YYEKEE (reference sequence). V shed 6 bases and J shed 4 bases, with 15 bases lying between them. CDR3 sequence reads: CASNRAEGADTQYF. The CDR3 nucleotides read TGTGCCAGCAACCGGGCCGAGGGGGCAGATACGCAGTATTTT.

This chain connects TRBV5-4 to TRBJ2-3; 8 bases align to TRBD2. The J segment lost 4 bases and the V segment lost 1 base, leaving 5 bases of the junction unmatched. Per the germline V gene, CDR1 is SGHNT and CDR2 is YYREEE (reference sequence). This CDR3 contains 15 residues. The CDR3 reads CASSLRGGRADTQYF. The CDR3, as DNA: TGTGCCAGCAGCTTGCGGGGGGGGCGGGCAGATACGCAGTATTTT.

The chain links TRBV5-1 to TRBJ2-3, with 8 bases identical to TRBD2. Germline CDR1 SGHRS, CDR2 YFSETQ. The CDR3 runs 16 residues. With 4 bases clipped from V and 0 bases from J, the junction kept 7 bases outside the gene matches. The CDR3 coding sequence is TGCGCCAGCAGCCTAACTAGCGGCATAAGCACAGATACGCAGTATTTT. Protein sequence: CASSLTSGISTDTQYF.

The chain joins TRBV5-1 to TRBJ2-7, with 7 bases aligning to TRBD1. The CDR3 spans 15 residues. CDR1 SGHRS and CDR2 YFSETQ come from the germline V gene. Trimming cost V 4 bases and J 3 bases; bases outside gene matches: 10. CDR3 sequence (DNA): TGCGCCAGCAGCCCTACACCGGGACAGCACTACGAGCAGTACTTC. Protein: CASSPTPGQHYEQYF.

V usage is TRBV28 and J usage is TRBJ2-2; 7 bases line up with TRBD2. V was pared by 6 bases and J by 0 bases, with 4 bases of the junction left unmatched. CDR1 and CDR2 from the germline V gene are MDHEN and SYDVKM. The CDR3 is 15 amino acids. The DNA of the CDR3 is TGTGCCAGCAGCTCTAGCGGCACGAACACCGGGGAGCTGTTTTTT. It translates to CASSSSGTNTGELFF.

The rearrangement links TRBV6-5 to TRBJ2-1, with 12 bases aligning to TRBD2. Germline lookup yields CDR1 MNHEY and CDR2 SVGAGI. Trimming cost V 7 bases and J 6 bases; bases outside gene matches: 7. The CDR3 consists of 15 residues. Here the CDR3 DNA reads TGTGCCAGCAACCGGGGACTAGCGGGTTTCAATGAGCAGTTCTTC. This codes for CASNRGLAGFNEQFF.

The CDR3 reads CASSFSGWEIGGRAPLHF. The CDR3 DNA follows: TGCGCCAGCAGCTTTTCCGGCTGGGAAATCGGGGGGAGGGCACCCCTCCACTTT. The chain carries TRBV5-1 and TRBJ1-6; possible D gene TRBD1, 5 bases. In germline, CDR1 is SGHRS, CDR2 YFSETQ. The V gene lost 2 bases and the J gene lost 11 bases, with 26 bases spanning the gap. The CDR3 loop spans 18 amino acids.